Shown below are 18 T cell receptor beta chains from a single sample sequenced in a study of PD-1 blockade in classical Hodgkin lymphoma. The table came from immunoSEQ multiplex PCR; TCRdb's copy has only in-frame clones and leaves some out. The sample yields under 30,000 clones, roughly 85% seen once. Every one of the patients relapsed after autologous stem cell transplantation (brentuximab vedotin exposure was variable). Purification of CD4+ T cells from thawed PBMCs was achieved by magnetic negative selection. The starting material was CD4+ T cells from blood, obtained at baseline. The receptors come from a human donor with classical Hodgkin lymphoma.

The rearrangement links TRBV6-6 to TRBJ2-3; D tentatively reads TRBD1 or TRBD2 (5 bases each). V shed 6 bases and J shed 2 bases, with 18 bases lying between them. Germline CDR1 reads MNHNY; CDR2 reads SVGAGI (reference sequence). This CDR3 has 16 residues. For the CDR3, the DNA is TGTGCCAGCAGCAACCCACGGGGCGTAGCCACAGATACGCAGTATTTT. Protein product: CASSNPRGVATDTQYF.

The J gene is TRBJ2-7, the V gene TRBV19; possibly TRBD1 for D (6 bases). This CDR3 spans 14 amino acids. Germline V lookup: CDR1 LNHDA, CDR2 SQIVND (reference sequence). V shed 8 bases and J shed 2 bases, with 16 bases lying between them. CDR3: CASGDPGAAYEQYF. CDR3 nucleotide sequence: TGTGCCAGTGGTGATCCAGGGGCGGCCTACGAGCAGTACTTC.

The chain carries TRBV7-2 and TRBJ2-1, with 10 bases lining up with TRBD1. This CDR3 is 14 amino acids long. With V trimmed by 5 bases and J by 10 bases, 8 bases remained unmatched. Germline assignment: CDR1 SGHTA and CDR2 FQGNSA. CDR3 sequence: CASSPATGGIEQFF. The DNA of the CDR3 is TGTGCCAGCAGCCCTGCGACAGGGGGCATAGAGCAGTTCTTC. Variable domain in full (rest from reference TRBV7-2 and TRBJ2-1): GAGVSQSPSNKVTEKGKDVELRCDPISGHTALYWYRQSLGQGLEFLIYFQGNSAPDKSGLPSDRFSAERTGGSVSTLTIQRTQQEDSAVYLCASSPATGGIEQFFGPGTRLTVL.

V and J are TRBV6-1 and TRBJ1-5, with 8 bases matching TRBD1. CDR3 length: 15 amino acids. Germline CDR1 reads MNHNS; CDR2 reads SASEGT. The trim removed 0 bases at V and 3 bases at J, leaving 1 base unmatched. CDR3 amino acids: CASSEAGQANQPQHF. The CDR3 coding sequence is TGTGCCAGCAGTGAAGCGGGACAGGCCAATCAGCCCCAGCATTTT.

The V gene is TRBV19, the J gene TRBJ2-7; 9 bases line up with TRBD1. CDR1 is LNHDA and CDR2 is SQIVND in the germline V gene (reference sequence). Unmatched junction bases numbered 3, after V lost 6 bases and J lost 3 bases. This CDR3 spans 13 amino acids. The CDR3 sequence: CASSPDRGYEQYF. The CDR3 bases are TGTGCCAGTAGCCCGGACAGGGGCTACGAGCAGTACTTC.

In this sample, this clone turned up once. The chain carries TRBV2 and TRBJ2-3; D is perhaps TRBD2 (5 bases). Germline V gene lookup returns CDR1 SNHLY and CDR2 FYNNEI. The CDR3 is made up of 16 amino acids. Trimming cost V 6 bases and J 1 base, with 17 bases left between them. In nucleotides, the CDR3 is TGTGCCAGCAGCTCGACGGGATCCGTGGGCACAGATACGCAGTATTTT. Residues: CASSSTGSVGTDTQYF.

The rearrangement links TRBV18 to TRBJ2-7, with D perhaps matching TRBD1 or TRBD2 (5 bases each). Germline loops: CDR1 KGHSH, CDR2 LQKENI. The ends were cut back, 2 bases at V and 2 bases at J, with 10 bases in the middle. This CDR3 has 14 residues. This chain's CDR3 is CASSPSKGPYEQYF. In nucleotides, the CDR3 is TGTGCCAGCTCACCATCAAAGGGACCCTACGAGCAGTACTTC.

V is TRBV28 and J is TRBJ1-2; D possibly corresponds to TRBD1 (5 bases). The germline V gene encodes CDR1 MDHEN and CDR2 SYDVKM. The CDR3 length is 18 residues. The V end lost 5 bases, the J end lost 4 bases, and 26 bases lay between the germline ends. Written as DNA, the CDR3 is TGTGCCAGCAGTCAAACCACCGGGGCGCTGGATCGGCTCTATGGCTACACCTTC. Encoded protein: CASSQTTGALDRLYGYTF.

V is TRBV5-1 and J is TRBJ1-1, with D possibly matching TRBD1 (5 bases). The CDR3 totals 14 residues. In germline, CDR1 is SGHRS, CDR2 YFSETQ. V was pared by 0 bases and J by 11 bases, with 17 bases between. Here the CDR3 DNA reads TGCGCCAGCAGCTTGGGGGGCGACTCTCAAAGGGCTTTCTTT. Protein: CASSLGGDSQRAFF.

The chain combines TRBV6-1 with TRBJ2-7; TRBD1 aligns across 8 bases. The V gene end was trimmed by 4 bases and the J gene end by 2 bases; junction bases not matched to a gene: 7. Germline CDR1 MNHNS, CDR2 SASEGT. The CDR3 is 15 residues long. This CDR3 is CASSGGQGITYEQYF. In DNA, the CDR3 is TGTGCCAGCAGTGGAGGACAGGGTATTACCTACGAGCAGTACTTC.

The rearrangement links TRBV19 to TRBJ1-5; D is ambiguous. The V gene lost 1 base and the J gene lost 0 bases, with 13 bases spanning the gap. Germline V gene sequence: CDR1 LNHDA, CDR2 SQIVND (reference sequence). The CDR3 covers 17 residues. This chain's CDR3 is CASSIVGIGISNQPQHF. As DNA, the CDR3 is TGTGCCAGTAGTATAGTTGGGATTGGAATTAGCAATCAGCCCCAGCATTTT.

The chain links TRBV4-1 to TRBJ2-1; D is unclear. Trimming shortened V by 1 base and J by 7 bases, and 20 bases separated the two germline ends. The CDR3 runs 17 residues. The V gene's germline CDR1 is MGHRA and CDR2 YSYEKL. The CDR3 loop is CASSQGRRSTPENEQFF. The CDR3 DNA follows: TGCGCCAGCAGCCAAGGAAGGCGATCTACACCGGAGAATGAGCAGTTCTTC.

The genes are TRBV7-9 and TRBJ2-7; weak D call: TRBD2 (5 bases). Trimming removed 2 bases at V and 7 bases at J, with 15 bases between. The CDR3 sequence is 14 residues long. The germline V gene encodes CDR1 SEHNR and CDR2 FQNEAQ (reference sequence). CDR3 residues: CASSLSGSRVEQYF. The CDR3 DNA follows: TGTGCCAGCAGCTTATCGGGGAGTCGTGTGGAGCAGTACTTC.

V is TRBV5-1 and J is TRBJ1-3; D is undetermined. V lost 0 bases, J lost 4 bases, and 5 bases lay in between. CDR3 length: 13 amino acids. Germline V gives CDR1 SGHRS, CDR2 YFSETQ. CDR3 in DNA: TGCGCCAGCAGCTTGGATCAGGGAAACACCATATATTTT. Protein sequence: CASSLDQGNTIYF.

CDR3 sequence (DNA): TGTGCCAGCAGTTTCCCAGCGGAGTCGGTGGGCACAGATACGCAGTATTTT. Its protein is CASSFPAESVGTDTQYF. The chain carries TRBV28 and TRBJ2-3; D perhaps matches TRBD2 (5 bases). With 3 bases removed from V and 1 base from J, the gap between germline ends came to 17 bases. The CDR3 totals 17 residues. CDR1 MDHEN and CDR2 SYDVKM come from the germline V gene.

CDR3 loop: CATLRGSGNTIYF. The CDR3 nucleotides read TGTGCCACCCTAAGGGGCTCTGGAAACACCATATATTTT. The chain uses TRBV28 and TRBJ1-3; D possibly corresponds to TRBD1 (5 bases). Per the germline V gene, CDR1 is MDHEN and CDR2 is SYDVKM. Trimming shortened V by 10 bases and J by 0 bases, and 10 bases separated the two germline ends. The CDR3 sequence is 13 residues long.

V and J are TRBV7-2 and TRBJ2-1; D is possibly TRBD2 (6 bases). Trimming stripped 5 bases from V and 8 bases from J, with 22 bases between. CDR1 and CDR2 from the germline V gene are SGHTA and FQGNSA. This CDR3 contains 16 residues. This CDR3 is CASSRSSGTGTDEQFF. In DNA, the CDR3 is TGTGCCAGCAGCAGATCCTCCGGGACTGGAACGGATGAGCAGTTCTTC. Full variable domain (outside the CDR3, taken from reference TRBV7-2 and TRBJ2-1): GAGVSQSPSNKVTEKGKDVELRCDPISGHTALYWYRQSLGQGLEFLIYFQGNSAPDKSGLPSDRFSAERTGGSVSTLTIQRTQQEDSAVYLCASSRSSGTGTDEQFFGPGTRLTVL.

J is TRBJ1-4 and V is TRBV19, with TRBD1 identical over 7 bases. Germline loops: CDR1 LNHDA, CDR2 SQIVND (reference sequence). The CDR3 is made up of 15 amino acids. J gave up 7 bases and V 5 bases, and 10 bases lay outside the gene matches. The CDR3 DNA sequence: TGTGCCAGTAGTCCATCGACAGGGAGAGGTGAAAAACTGTTTTTT. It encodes CASSPSTGRGEKLFF.